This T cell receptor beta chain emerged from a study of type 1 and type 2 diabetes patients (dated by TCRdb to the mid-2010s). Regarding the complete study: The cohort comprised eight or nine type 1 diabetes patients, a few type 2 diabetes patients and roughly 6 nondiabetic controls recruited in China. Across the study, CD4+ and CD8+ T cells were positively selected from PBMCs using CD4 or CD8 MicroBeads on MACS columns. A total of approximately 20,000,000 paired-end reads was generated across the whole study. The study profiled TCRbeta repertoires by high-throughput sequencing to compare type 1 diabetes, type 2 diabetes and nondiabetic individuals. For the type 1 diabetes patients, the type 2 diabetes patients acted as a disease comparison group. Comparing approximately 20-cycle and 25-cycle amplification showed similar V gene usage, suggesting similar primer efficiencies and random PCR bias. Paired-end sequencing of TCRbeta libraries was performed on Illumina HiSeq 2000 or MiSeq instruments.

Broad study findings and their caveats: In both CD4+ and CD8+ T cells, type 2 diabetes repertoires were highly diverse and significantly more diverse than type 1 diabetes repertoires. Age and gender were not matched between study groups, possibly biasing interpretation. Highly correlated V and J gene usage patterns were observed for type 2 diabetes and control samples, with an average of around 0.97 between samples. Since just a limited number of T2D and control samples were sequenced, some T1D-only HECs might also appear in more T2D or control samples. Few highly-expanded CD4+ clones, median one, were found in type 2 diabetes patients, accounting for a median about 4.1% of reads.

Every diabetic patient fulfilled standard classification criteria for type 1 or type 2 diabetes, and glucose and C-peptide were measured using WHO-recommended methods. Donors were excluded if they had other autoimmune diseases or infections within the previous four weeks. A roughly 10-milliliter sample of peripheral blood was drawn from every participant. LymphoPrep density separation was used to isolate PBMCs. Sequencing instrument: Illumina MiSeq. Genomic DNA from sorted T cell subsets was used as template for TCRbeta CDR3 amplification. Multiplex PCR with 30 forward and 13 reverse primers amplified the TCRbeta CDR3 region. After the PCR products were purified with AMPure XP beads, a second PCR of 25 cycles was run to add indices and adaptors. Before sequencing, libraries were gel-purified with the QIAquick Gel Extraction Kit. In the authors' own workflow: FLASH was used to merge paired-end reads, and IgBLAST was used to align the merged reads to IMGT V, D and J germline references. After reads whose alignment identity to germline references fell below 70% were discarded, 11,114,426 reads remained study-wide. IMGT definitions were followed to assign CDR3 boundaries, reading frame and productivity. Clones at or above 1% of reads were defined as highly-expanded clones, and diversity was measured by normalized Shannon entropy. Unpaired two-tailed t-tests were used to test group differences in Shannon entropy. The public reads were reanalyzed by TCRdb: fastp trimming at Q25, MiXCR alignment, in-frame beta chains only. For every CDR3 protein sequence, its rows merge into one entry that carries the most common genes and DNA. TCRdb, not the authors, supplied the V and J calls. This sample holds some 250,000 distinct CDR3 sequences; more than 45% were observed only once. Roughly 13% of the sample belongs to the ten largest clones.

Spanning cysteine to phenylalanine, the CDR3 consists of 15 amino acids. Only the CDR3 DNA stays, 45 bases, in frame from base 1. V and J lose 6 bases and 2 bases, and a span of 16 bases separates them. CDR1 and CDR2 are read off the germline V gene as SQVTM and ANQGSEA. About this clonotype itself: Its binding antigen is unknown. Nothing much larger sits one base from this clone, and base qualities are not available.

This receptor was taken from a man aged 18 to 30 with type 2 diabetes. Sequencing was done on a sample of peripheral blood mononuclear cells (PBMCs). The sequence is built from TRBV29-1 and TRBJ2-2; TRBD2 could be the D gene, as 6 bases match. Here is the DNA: TGCAGCGTCGGCTCCGGGGCGGGAAACACCGGGGAGCTGTTTTTT. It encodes CSVGSGAGNTGELFF.